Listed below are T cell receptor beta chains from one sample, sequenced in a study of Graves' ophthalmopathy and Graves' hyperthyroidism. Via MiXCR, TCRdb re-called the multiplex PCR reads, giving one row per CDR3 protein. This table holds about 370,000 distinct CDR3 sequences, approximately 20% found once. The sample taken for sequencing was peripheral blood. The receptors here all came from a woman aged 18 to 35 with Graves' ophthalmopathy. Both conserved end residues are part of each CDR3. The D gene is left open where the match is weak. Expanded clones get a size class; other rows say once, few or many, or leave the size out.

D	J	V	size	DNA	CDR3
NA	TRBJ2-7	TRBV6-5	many	TGTGCCAGCAGTTATGCAGGGCGAGAGCAGTACTTC	CASSYAGREQYF
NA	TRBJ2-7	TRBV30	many	TGTGCCTGGAGTTTTATAGGCAGCCTACAGTACTTC	CAWSFIGSLQYF
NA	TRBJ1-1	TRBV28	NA	TGTGCCAGCAGACGCACAGGGACCACTGAAGCTTTCTTT	CASRRTGTTEAFF
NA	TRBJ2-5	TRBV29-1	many	TGCAGCGCCGGGGGGCGCGCGGGTCTCGGGGAGACCCAGTACTTC	CSAGGRAGLGETQYF
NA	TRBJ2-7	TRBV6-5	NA	TGTGCCAGCAGTTACTCTTTCGGTCCCTACGAGCAGTACTTC	CASSYSFGPYEQYF
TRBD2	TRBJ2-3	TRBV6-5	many	TGTGCCAGCAGTTACGGCCCTAGCGGGGGGGCGGATACGCAGTATTTT	CASSYGPSGGADTQYF
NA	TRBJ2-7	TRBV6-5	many	TGTGCCAGCAGTCCCGACGAGGGCTACGAGCAGTACTTC	CASSPDEGYEQYF
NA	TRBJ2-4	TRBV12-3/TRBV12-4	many	TGTGCCAGCAGTTCCCGGGAACGCAAAAACATTCAGTACTTC	CASSSRERKNIQYF
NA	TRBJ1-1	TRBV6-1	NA	TGTGCCAGCAGTGAAGCCGCAGGGCCGGGGACTGAAGCTTTCTTT	CASSEAAGPGTEAFF
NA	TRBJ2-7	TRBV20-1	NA	TGCAGTGCTAGGACTTCCTACGAGCAGTACTTC	CSARTSYEQYF
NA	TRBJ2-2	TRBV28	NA	TGTGCCAGCAGTCTTCTAGATACGAATGGCGGGGAGCTGTTTTTT	CASSLLDTNGGELFF
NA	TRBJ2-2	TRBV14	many	TGTGCCAGCAGCCAACTTGGGGTCAGGGACACCGGGGAGCTGTTTTTT	CASSQLGVRDTGELFF
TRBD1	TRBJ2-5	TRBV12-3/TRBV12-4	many	TGTGCCAGCAGTTTCAGGGGGCAAGAGACCCAGTACTTC	CASSFRGQETQYF
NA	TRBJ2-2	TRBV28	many	TGTGCCAGCAGTTTGTGGAATACGGCCGGGGAGCTGTTTTTT	CASSLWNTAGELFF
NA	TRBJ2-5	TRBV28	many	TGTGCCAGCAGGGACGGAGGTGATGGGGAGACCCAGTACTTC	CASRDGGDGETQYF
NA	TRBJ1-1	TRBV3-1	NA	TGTGCCAGCAGCCAGGGGACCGTTATGACTTTTGTGAACACTGAAGCTTTCTTT	CASSQGTVMTFVNTEAFF
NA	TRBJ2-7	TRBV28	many	TGTGCCAGCAGTTTTCAGGGGGGCAGCTCCTACGAGCAGTACTTC	CASSFQGGSSYEQYF
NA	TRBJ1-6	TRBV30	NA	TGTGCCTGGACTCCCTCAGATTCACCCCTCCACTTT	CAWTPSDSPLHF
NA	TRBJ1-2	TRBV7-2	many	TGTGCCAGCAGCGTTACCGGGGGGTTCTATGGCTACACCTTC	CASSVTGGFYGYTF
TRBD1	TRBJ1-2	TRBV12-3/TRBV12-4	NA	TGTGCCAGCAGTATCTCCTCGACAGGGTACTCTGGCTACACCTTC	CASSISSTGYSGYTF
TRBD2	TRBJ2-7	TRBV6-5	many	TGTGCCAGCAGTACCTCAGCGGGGGCCTACGAGCAGTACTTC	CASSTSAGAYEQYF
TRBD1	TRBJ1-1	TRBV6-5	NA	TGTGCCAGCAGTTGGACAGGGGGCTTTGGGGACACTGAAGCTTTCTTT	CASSWTGGFGDTEAFF
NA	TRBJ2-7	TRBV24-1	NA	TGTGCCACCAGTGATGGGGGGGGCGCGGACGAGCAGTACTTC	CATSDGGGADEQYF
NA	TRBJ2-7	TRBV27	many	TGTGCCAGCAGTCCTTCCGGGACACCTCTCTACGAGCAGTACTTC	CASSPSGTPLYEQYF
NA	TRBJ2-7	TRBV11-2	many	TGTGCCAGCAGCTTAGATATGGGAGAATCGTTTCGTGAGCAGTACTTC	CASSLDMGESFREQYF
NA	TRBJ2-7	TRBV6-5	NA	TGTGCCAGCAGTTACCTCCCGGACTCCTACGAGCAGTACTTC	CASSYLPDSYEQYF
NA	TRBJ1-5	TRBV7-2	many	TGTGCCAGCAGCTTAGTAGGAGGGAACCAGCCCCAGCATTTT	CASSLVGGNQPQHF
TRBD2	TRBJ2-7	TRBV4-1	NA	TGCGCCAGCAGCCAAGATACTTCTAGCGGGGATGTGAGGGGCTACGAGCAGTACTTC	CASSQDTSSGDVRGYEQYF
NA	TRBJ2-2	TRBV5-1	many	TGCGCCAGCAGCTTGAGGGGACTCGGGTGGACCGGGGAGCTGTTTTTT	CASSLRGLGWTGELFF
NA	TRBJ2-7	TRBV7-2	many	TGTGCCAGCAGCTTAGGGACAGTCACATGGGAGCAGTACTTC	CASSLGTVTWEQYF
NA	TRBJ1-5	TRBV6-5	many	TGTGCCAGCAGCTACCGAGTTTCTAGCAATCAGCCCCAGCATTTT	CASSYRVSSNQPQHF
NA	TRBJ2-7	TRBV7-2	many	TGTGCCAGCAGCTTTGCGCCGGACCCCGCCTACGAGCAGTACTTC	CASSFAPDPAYEQYF
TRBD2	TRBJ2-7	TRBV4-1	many	TGCGCCAGCAGCCAAGATAGCGGGAGCTACGAGCAGTACTTC	CASSQDSGSYEQYF
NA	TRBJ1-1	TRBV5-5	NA	TGTGCCAGCAGCTTGGGTAACCAGGTCCTGAGCACTGAAGCTTTCTTT	CASSLGNQVLSTEAFF
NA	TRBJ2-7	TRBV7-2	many	TGTGCCAGCAGCCAAGACAGTTCCTCCTACGAGCAGTACTTC	CASSQDSSSYEQYF
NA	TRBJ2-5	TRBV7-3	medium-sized	TGTGCCAGCAGCCCTTTTGGGGGTCAGACCCAGTACTTC	CASSPFGGQTQYF
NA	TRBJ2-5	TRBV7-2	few	TGTGCCAGCAGCTTACCAACAGGGATGGCGACCCAGTACTTC	CASSLPTGMATQYF
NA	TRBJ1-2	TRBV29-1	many	TGCAGCGTTGAAGATCCAGCGAACTATGGCTACACCTTC	CSVEDPANYGYTF
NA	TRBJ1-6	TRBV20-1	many	TGCAGTGCTAGAGTCCTACAGGCTTCACTCTCACCCCTCCACTTT	CSARVLQASLSPLHF
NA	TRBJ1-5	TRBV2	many	TGTGCCAGCAGTGAATTAAAAGGCAATCAGCCCCAGCATTTT	CASSELKGNQPQHF
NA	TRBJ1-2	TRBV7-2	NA	TGTGCCACCGGCGGGGGTTCTAACTATGGCTACACCTTC	CATGGGSNYGYTF
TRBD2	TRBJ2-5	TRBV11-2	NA	TGTGCCAGCAGCTTAGACCCTAGCGGGGGGGTCCAAGAGACCCAGTACTTC	CASSLDPSGGVQETQYF
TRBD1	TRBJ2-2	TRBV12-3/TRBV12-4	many	TGTGCCAGCCGAAGGGGGCCGAACACCGGGGAGCTGTTTTTT	CASRRGPNTGELFF
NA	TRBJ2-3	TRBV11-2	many	TGTGCCAGCAGCGCCTCGGTCCATCCTGGGGATACGCAGTATTTT	CASSASVHPGDTQYF